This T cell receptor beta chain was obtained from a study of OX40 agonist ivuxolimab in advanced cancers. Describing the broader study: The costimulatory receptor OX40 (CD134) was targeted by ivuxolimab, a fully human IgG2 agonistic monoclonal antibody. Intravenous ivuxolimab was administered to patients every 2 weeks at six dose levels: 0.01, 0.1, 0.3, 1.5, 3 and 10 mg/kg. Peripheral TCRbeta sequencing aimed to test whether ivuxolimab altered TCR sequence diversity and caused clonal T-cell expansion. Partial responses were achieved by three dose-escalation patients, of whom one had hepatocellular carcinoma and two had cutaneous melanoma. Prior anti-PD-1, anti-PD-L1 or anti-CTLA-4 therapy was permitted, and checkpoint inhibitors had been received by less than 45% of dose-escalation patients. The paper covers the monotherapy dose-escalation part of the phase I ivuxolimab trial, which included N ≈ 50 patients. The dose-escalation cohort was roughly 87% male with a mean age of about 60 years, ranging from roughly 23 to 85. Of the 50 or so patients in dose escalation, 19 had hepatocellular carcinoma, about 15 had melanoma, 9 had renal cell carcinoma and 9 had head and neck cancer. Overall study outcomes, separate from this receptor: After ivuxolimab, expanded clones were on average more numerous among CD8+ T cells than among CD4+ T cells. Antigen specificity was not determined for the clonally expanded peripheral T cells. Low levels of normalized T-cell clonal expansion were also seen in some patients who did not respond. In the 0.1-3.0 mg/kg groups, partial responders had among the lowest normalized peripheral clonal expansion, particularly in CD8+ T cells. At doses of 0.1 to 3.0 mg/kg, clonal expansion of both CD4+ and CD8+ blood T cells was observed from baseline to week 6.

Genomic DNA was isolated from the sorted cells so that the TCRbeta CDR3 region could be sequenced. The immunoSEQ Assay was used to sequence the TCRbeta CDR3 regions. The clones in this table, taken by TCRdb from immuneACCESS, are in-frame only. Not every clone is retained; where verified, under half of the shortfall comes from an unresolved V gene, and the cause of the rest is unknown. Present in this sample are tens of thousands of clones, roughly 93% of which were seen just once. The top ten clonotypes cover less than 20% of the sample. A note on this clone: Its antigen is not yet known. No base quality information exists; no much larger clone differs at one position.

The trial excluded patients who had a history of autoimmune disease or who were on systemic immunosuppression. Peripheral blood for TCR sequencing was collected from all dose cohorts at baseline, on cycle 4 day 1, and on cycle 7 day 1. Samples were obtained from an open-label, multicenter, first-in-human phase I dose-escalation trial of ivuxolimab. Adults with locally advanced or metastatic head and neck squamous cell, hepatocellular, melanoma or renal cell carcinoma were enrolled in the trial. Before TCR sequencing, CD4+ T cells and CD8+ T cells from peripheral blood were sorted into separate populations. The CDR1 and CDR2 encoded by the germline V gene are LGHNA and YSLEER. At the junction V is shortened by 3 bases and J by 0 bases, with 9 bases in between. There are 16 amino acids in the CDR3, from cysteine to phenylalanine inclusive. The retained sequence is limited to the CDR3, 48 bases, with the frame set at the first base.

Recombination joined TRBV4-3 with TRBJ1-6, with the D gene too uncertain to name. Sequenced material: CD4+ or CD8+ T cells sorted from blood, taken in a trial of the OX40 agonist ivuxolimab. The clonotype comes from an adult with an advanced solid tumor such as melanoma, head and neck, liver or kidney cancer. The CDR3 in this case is CASSHDTSSYNSPLHF. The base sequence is TGCGCCAGCAGCCACGACACTAGCTCCTATAATTCACCCCTCCACTTT.